Below are 17 T cell receptor beta chains sequenced from a single sample in a study of blood T cell repertoires in COVID-19 (dated by TCRdb to the early 2020s). The library relied on the immunoSEQ multiplex PCR assay. Sourced from immuneACCESS, this table was stored by TCRdb with only in-frame sequences that have V and J called. A share of the clones is absent; for the studies checked, an unresolved V gene accounts for under half, and the remainder has no known explanation. The sample data list some 270,000 clones, and approximately 89% of these were observed just once. Together, the top ten hold around 3% of the sample. Sequenced input: PBMCs or T cells enriched from blood (not recorded which). These receptors all come from a woman in her 40s who had been exposed to COVID-19.

V gene TRBV11-3 combines with J gene TRBJ2-3; 10 bases are shared with TRBD2. The CDR3 length is 19 residues. CDR1 and CDR2 from the germline V gene are SGHNT and YENEEA. V was clipped by 2 bases and J by 3 bases; unmatched bases: 14. CDR3 in amino acids: CASSLSFGILAGATDTQYF. The CDR3 DNA follows: TGTGCCAGCAGCTTATCATTTGGGATCCTAGCGGGAGCGACAGATACGCAGTATTTT.

The chain has TRBV24-1 and TRBJ2-2, with 7 bases fitting TRBD1. V dropped 2 bases and J dropped 6; count of bases not matched to a gene: 8. Germline V lookup: CDR1 KGHDR, CDR2 SFDVKD. CDR3 length: 16 residues. CDR3 region: CATSDSRQGLAGELFF. The CDR3 DNA reads as TGTGCCACCAGTGATTCAAGACAGGGTCTGGCCGGGGAGCTGTTTTTT.

The rearrangement joins TRBV10-3 to TRBJ2-2; TRBD2 might be the D (7 bases). Germline V gives CDR1 ENHRY, CDR2 SYGVKD. The ends were cut back, 10 bases at V and 8 bases at J, with 17 bases in the middle. The CDR3 spans 13 residues. The CDR3 bases are TGTGCCACCGAGGGGGGGCGCGTGGGGGAGCTGTTTTTT. This gives the protein CATEGGRVGELFF.

The CDR3 DNA reads as TGTGCCAGCAGGACTCCCGGGACATTCGACGGCTACACCTTC. Its protein product is CASRTPGTFDGYTF. The genes are TRBV28 and TRBJ1-2, with D perhaps matching TRBD1 (6 bases). This CDR3 contains 14 residues. CDR1 is MDHEN, CDR2 SYDVKM, per germline. The ends were cut back, 6 bases at V and 8 bases at J, with 19 bases in the middle.

CDR3 loop: CAWSVWEKRGYTF. The DNA for the CDR3 is TGTGCCTGGAGTGTATGGGAGAAGCGGGGCTACACCTTC. The V call is TRBV30, the J call TRBJ1-2; D gene uncertain. The V and J ends lost 0 bases and 8 bases respectively, with 13 bases between them. The CDR3 runs 13 residues. Germline values: CDR1 GTSNPN, CDR2 SVGIG (reference sequence).

Only a few counts were recorded for this clone. The chain uses TRBV5-5 and TRBJ1-2; 12 bases agree with TRBD1. Trimming removed 3 bases from V and 4 bases from J; junction bases left unmatched: 4. There are 15 residues in the CDR3. Germline CDR1 and CDR2: SGHKS and YYEKEE (reference sequence). CDR3 DNA sequence: TGTGCCAGCAGCTGGGGACAGGGGGCAGGCTATGGCTACACCTTC. Amino acid sequence: CASSWGQGAGYGYTF. The full variable domain, in which reference TRBV5-5 and TRBJ1-2 provide the parts outside the CDR3, is DAGVTQSPTHLIKTRGQQVTLRCSPISGHKSVSWYQQVLGQGPQFIFQYYEKEERGRGNFPDRFSARQFPNYSSELNVNALLLGDSALYLCASSWGQGAGYGYTFGSGTRLTVV.

CDR3 bases: TGTGCCAGCAGTGACCAACTAACTGACGCCGGGGAGCTGTTTTTT. Its translation: CASSDQLTDAGELFF. The chain joins TRBV2 to TRBJ2-2, with D unresolved. Germline V CDR1 and CDR2: SNHLY, FYNNEI. V lost 3 bases to trimming and J lost 6 bases, with 14 bases between them. The CDR3 is 15 residues long.

The chain links TRBV24-1 to TRBJ1-4; D remains unclear. In germline, CDR1 is KGHDR, CDR2 SFDVKD. The CDR3 runs 16 residues. The V end lost 3 bases, the J end lost 4 bases, and 14 bases lay between the germline ends. The CDR3 here is CATSDADSQFNEKLFF. CDR3 coding DNA: TGTGCCACCAGTGATGCGGACTCTCAGTTTAATGAAAAACTGTTTTTT.

The genes are TRBV30 and TRBJ1-2, with 8 bases identical to TRBD1. V lost 8 bases and J lost 8; bases outside the gene matches: 4. The germline V gene encodes CDR1 GTSNPN and CDR2 SVGIG (reference sequence). The CDR3 extends over 10 amino acids. The CDR3 protein is CAGGQGGYTF. The CDR3 region has the DNA TGTGCCGGCGGACAGGGCGGCTACACCTTC.

The chain joins TRBV24-1 to TRBJ2-2; D not certain. V lost 3 bases and J lost 2, with 9 bases in between. The CDR3 extends over 15 amino acids. Germline CDR1 reads KGHDR; CDR2 reads SFDVKD. The CDR3 DNA is TGTGCCACCAGTGATCCAGGCCCTAACACCGGGGAGCTGTTTTTT. Encoded protein: CATSDPGPNTGELFF.

This clone was seen only once. V gene TRBV19 combines with J gene TRBJ1-1; 8 positions match TRBD1. The CDR3 spans 14 residues. Unmatched junction bases numbered 6, after V lost 3 bases and J lost 6 bases. Per germline, CDR1 LNHDA and CDR2 SQIVND (reference sequence). The DNA of the CDR3 is TGTGCCAGTAGTATTCAGGGGGCTGCGGCTGAAGCTTTCTTT. Translating gives CASSIQGAAAEAFF. The full variable domain, in which reference TRBV19 and TRBJ1-1 provide the parts outside the CDR3, is DGGITQSPKYLFRKEGQNVTLSCEQNLNHDAMYWYRQDPGQGLRLIYYSQIVNDFQKGDIAEGYSVSREKKESFPLTVTSAQKNPTAFYLCASSIQGAAAEAFFGQGTRLTVV.

The chain employs TRBV2 and TRBJ1-3, with 7 bases lining up with TRBD1. The CDR3 is made up of 16 amino acids. Per germline, CDR1 SNHLY and CDR2 FYNNEI. V was clipped by 6 bases and J by 4 bases; unmatched bases: 12. CDR3 DNA: TGTGCCAGCAGCGCCATCACAGGGGCCTCAGGAAACACCATATATTTT. Protein: CASSAITGASGNTIYF.

In nucleotides, the CDR3 is TGTGCCAGCAGTTTACGGGCAGGGGGCACCAAAAACATTCAGTACTTC. This translates into CASSLRAGGTKNIQYF. This chain links TRBV28 with TRBJ2-4, with 8 bases identical to TRBD1. Per the germline V gene, CDR1 is MDHEN and CDR2 is SYDVKM. V trimming: 2 bases; J trimming: 2 bases; junction bases outside the gene matches: 5. This CDR3 comprises 16 residues. Using reference TRBV28 and TRBJ2-4 for the parts outside the CDR3, the full variable domain is DVKVTQSSRYLVKRTGEKVFLECVQDMDHENMFWYRQDPGLGLRLIYFSYDVKMKEKGDIPEGYSVSREKKERFSLILESASTNQTSMYLCASSLRAGGTKNIQYFGAGTRLSVL.

The rearrangement uses TRBV3-1 (or the pseudogene TRBV3-2) and TRBJ1-4, with a tentative D call TRBD1 (6 bases). Germline V gene lookup returns CDR1 LGHDT and CDR2 YNNKEL (reference sequence). Trimming left V 1 base short and J 5 bases short, with 8 bases between. This CDR3 is 14 amino acids long. This chain's CDR3 is CASSQGTANEKLFF. For the CDR3, the DNA is TGTGCCAGCAGCCAAGGGACAGCCAATGAAAAACTGTTTTTT.

The chain couples TRBV6-6 to TRBJ2-7, with 7 bases lining up with TRBD1. The V gene's germline CDR1 is MNHNY and CDR2 SVGAGI (reference sequence). CDR3 length equals 13 residues. V gave up 6 bases and J gave up 9 bases; unmatched junction bases: 11. DNA for the CDR3: TGTGCCAGCAGAGGGGACAGTGCCATCGGGCAGTACTTC. Its translation is CASRGDSAIGQYF.

The chain employs TRBV10-1 and TRBJ1-2; TRBD1 agrees at 8 bases. V trimming: 6 bases; J trimming: 3 bases; junction bases outside the gene matches: 6. The CDR3 length is 14 residues. CDR1 is WNHNN and CDR2 is SYGVQD in the germline V gene (reference sequence). CDR3 bases: TGCGCCAGCAGCGGACAGGGCATCGACTATGGCTACACCTTC. It is translated as CASSGQGIDYGYTF.

This clone was seen just once. V usage is TRBV19 and J usage is TRBJ2-7; the match to TRBD1 covers 8 bases. V lost 0 bases and J lost 0; bases outside the gene matches: 4. The CDR3 runs to 16 residues. The germline V gene encodes CDR1 LNHDA and CDR2 SQIVND (reference sequence). As DNA, the CDR3 is TGTGCCAGTAGTATAGATGGGGGACAGGCCTCCTACGAGCAGTACTTC. Protein sequence: CASSIDGGQASYEQYF.